This T cell receptor (beta chain) is drawn from a study of blood T cells in healthy people across ages (dated by TCRdb to between 2014 and 2017). Regarding the study in general: In model experiments, template switching captured roughly one uniquely barcoded TCR beta cDNA molecule for every two T cells. Age-related changes in TCR beta repertoire diversity were measured in the study by deep sequencing normalized with unique cDNA molecular identifiers. The donors were divided into four age groups: young (average around 16 years), middle-aged (roughly 42), aged (under 70) and long-lived (about 80). To avoid experimental bias, donors of different ages were spread randomly across the sequencing lanes. Using the same blood draw, the study looked at two additional independent replicas of 1 million unique cDNA reads for two donors, one aged 18 to 29 and the other aged 80 or older. The full study reports these points: Compared with the aged group, the long-lived group had more naive CD4+ T cells, fewer expanded clones and increased TCR diversity, a pattern suggesting age selection. Total diversity estimates from one million sequenced T cells were considered lower bounds and underestimates. Because donor CMV infection status was unknown, age-related changes in expanded clonotypes were potentially confounded. Observed TCR beta diversity per million T cells fell roughly linearly with age, and a significant reduction was already apparent by age approximately 41. Since profiling was done on bulk unsorted PBMCs, naive and antigen-experienced compartments could not be conclusively compared. The percentage of naive T cells measured by flow cytometry correlated strongly with observed TCR beta diversity.

Spanning cysteine to phenylalanine, the CDR3 consists of 13 amino acids. This entry keeps only the CDR3 DNA: 39 bases, framed from base 1. CDR1 DFQATT and CDR2 SNEGSKA were looked up in the germline V gene (reference sequence). In the case of this clonotype: Its antigen remains unidentified. Base qualities are not provided; no much larger clone lies one nucleotide away.

Systemically healthy Caucasian individuals from Russia, over 30 in total and aged roughly 6 to 90 years, were included as donors. Each donor gave around 9 milliliters of peripheral blood, collected into EDTA-treated Vacutainer tubes. Ficoll-Paque density-gradient centrifugation was used to isolate PBMCs, with at least 7 million obtained per sample. Total RNA was extracted from PBMCs with Trizol reagent, with at least 5 micrograms obtained per sample. For every donor, an aliquot of PBMCs went through flow cytometry to measure the percentages of naive CD45RAhigh/CD27high T cells. Library creation used 5' RACE. The second PCR ran for roughly 7 to 12 cycles and used a J-beta primer mix along with a sample-barcoded 5' primer. A unique molecular identifier was introduced onto each TCR beta cDNA molecule by a template-switch 5' adaptor carrying 12 random nucleotides. Each sample yielded at least 3 million CDR3-containing paired-end reads. The Mint cDNA synthesis kit, primed by a TRBC-specific oligonucleotide, was used to synthesize first-strand cDNA from all RNA. Following uracil-DNA glycosylase treatment, all cDNA underwent a first 18-cycle PCR with the universal primers M1SS and BC2_uni_R. The study's own analysis went as follows. For normalization, 1 million high-quality reads, each with a distinct molecular identifier, were randomly selected from each sample. Reads with shared molecular identifiers were discarded instead of being binned into consensus sequences. CDR3 identification, clonotype clustering and error correction used MiTCR with a Q25 quality threshold and the strictest error-elimination algorithm. A nonparametric unseen species model with Euler transformation was used to estimate lower-bound total TCR beta diversity. The public reads were run again by TCRdb, first through fastp at Q25 and then through MiXCR, and only productive beta chains were kept. Every distinct CDR3 protein forms one entry, paired with its most common genes and DNA. None of the V and J calls come from the authors' own analysis; TCRdb made them. The sample yields approximately 2,000,000 distinct CDR3 sequences; around 42% were counted once. In total, the top ten clones hold around 23% of the sample.

The TCR originated in a human donor in good health. The chain is assembled from TRBV20-1 and TRBJ2-4, with no confident D gene call. The DNA end lines up better with TRBJ2-7; the J call may be wrong. The sequenced sample was blood. The nucleotides read TGCAGTGTTCCGGGCCTTATTCGGTACGAGCAGTACTTC. This translates into CSVPGLIRYEQYF.